Listed below are T cell receptor beta chains from one sample, sequenced in a study of Ad26.COV2.S vaccination and SARS-CoV-2 variants. Clones were sequenced by immunoSEQ multiplex PCR, and TCRdb holds only the in-frame ones, with some missing. The sample contains around 340,000 clones, approximately 86% of which appear only once. The sample in question was peripheral blood, obtained in a trial of Ad26.COV2.S vaccine versus placebo. These receptors were collected from a person between 18 and 60 years old who received the Ad26.COV2.S COVID-19 vaccine or a placebo. CDR3s leave out the opening cysteine and the closing phenylalanine or tryptophan. Fields, in order: J gene, V gene, CDR3 protein.

j_gene: TRBJ2-7
v_gene: TRBV18
CDR3aa: ASSPNRGDYEQY

j_gene: TRBJ2-5
v_gene: TRBV2
CDR3aa: ASSGGNLETQY

j_gene: TRBJ2-3
v_gene: TRBV7-2
CDR3aa: ASAKDYLSTDTQY

j_gene: TRBJ1-4
v_gene: TRBV5-6
CDR3aa: ASEGGNEKLF

j_gene: TRBJ2-1
v_gene: TRBV7-2
CDR3aa: ASSITSGSYNEQF

j_gene: TRBJ2-1
v_gene: TRBV9
CDR3aa: ASSVARRSSYNEQF

j_gene: TRBJ2-3
v_gene: TRBV7-2
CDR3aa: ASSLGGYEDTQY

j_gene: TRBJ1-6
v_gene: TRBV18
CDR3aa: ASSTTGDNSPLH

j_gene: TRBJ1-3
v_gene: TRBV21-1
CDR3aa: ASSKGKGAPGNTIY

j_gene: TRBJ1-3
v_gene: TRBV4-2
CDR3aa: ASSQDYREVNTIY

j_gene: TRBJ1-3
v_gene: TRBV3-1/TRBV3-2
CDR3aa: ASSQGLSGNTIY

j_gene: TRBJ2-7
v_gene: TRBV7-9
CDR3aa: ASSSDSVTSYEQY

j_gene: TRBJ1-2
v_gene: TRBV9
CDR3aa: ASSGHPGVYGYT

j_gene: TRBJ2-2
v_gene: TRBV28
CDR3aa: ASSLRGLKTGELF

j_gene: TRBJ2-1
v_gene: TRBV7-2
CDR3aa: ASSLVAGGTYNEQF

j_gene: TRBJ1-2
v_gene: TRBV11-3
CDR3aa: ASSLASFYGYT

j_gene: TRBJ2-3
v_gene: TRBV9
CDR3aa: ASSRGGEPNTQY

j_gene: TRBJ2-1
v_gene: TRBV11-2
CDR3aa: ASSLVRSNNEEF

j_gene: TRBJ1-2
v_gene: TRBV4-2
CDR3aa: ASSHGDSGGYGYT

j_gene: TRBJ1-1
v_gene: TRBV3-1/TRBV3-2
CDR3aa: ASSPRSGWDTEAF

j_gene: TRBJ2-1
v_gene: TRBV6-6
CDR3aa: ASSYEAGQFYNEQF

j_gene: TRBJ2-1
v_gene: TRBV29-1
CDR3aa: SVPRVGRRYEQF

j_gene: TRBJ2-1
v_gene: TRBV4-3
CDR3aa: ASSPRVEYNEQF

j_gene: TRBJ2-1
v_gene: TRBV4-2
CDR3aa: ASSQAEGAGEQF

j_gene: TRBJ2-1
v_gene: TRBV5-4
CDR3aa: ASSPGGLAYNEQF

j_gene: TRBJ1-3
v_gene: TRBV11-2
CDR3aa: ASSFFPGNTIY

j_gene: TRBJ2-1
v_gene: TRBV24-1
CDR3aa: ATRGETYNEQF

j_gene: TRBJ2-7
v_gene: TRBV10-3
CDR3aa: AISGQEFSYEQY

j_gene: TRBJ2-7
v_gene: TRBV28
CDR3aa: ASSLWSLGGGPGEQY

j_gene: TRBJ2-3
v_gene: TRBV10-3
CDR3aa: AISERAGSTDTQY

j_gene: TRBJ1-4
v_gene: TRBV27
CDR3aa: ASSEQSATNEKLF

j_gene: TRBJ2-2
v_gene: TRBV18
CDR3aa: ASSPNTGGEAGELF

j_gene: TRBJ1-5
v_gene: TRBV19
CDR3aa: ASSIYGAGGHSGQPQH

j_gene: TRBJ1-4
v_gene: TRBV19
CDR3aa: ASSLGEKLF

j_gene: TRBJ2-1
v_gene: TRBV4-1
CDR3aa: ASSHRDREIVGQF

j_gene: TRBJ2-7
v_gene: TRBV21-1
CDR3aa: ASSKSGGILVYEQY